Below, 14 T cell receptor beta chains from the same sample are listed, as sequenced in a study of control samples from healthy donors and cancer patients. Clones were sequenced by immunoSEQ multiplex PCR, and TCRdb holds only the in-frame ones, with some missing. This sample carries 160,000 or so clones, over 95% of them seen once, and the ten largest clones take 1%. Sequenced sample: blood. These receptors were collected from a young woman in good health.

The rearrangement joins TRBV28 to TRBJ1-6; D remains ambiguous. Germline assignment: CDR1 MDHEN and CDR2 SYDVKM. V shed 7 bases and J shed 3 bases, with 7 bases lying between them. There are 13 residues in the CDR3. The CDR3 sequence is CASTASYNSPLHF. CDR3 in DNA: TGTGCCAGCACCGCGAGCTATAATTCACCCCTCCACTTT.

The rearrangement uses TRBV5-6 and TRBJ2-1; tentative D call: TRBD2 (5 bases). The ends were cut back, 4 bases at V and 3 bases at J, with 20 bases in the middle. Per the germline V gene, CDR1 is SGHDT and CDR2 is YYEEEE. This CDR3 spans 17 amino acids. The CDR3 protein is CASSPSPGKRIYNEQFF. The CDR3 coding sequence is TGTGCCAGCAGCCCGTCTCCGGGAAAGCGAATCTACAATGAGCAGTTCTTC.

This chain joins TRBV19 and TRBJ1-2, with 7 bases lining up with TRBD1. The germline V gene encodes CDR1 LNHDA and CDR2 SQIVND (reference sequence). Trimming took 7 bases from V and 5 from J; bases not matched to a gene: 7. This CDR3 has 13 amino acids. CDR3 protein: CASTGTDPYGYTF. The CDR3 nucleotides are TGTGCCAGTACCGGGACAGACCCTTATGGCTACACCTTC.

This chain connects TRBV12-3 or TRBV12-4 to TRBJ1-1; tentatively, D is TRBD1 (5 bases). The CDR3 sequence is 12 residues long. Deletions cut 5 bases from V and 5 bases from J, with 9 bases between. The chain's CDR3 is CASSQGYTEAFF. The DNA of the CDR3 is TGTGCCAGCAGTCAGGGATATACTGAAGCTTTCTTT.

The chain is built from TRBV19 and TRBJ1-5, with TRBD1 as a possible D gene (5 bases). V lost 3 bases to trimming and J lost 3 bases, with 9 bases between them. Germline V CDR1 and CDR2: LNHDA, SQIVND (reference sequence). The CDR3 is 14 amino acids. The CDR3 sequence: CASSIGQNNQPQHF. CDR3 DNA sequence: TGTGCCAGTAGTATCGGACAAAACAATCAGCCCCAGCATTTT. The full variable domain, completed using reference TRBV19 and TRBJ1-5, is DGGITQSPKYLFRKEGQNVTLSCEQNLNHDAMYWYRQDPGQGLRLIYYSQIVNDFQKGDIAEGYSVSREKKESFPLTVTSAQKNPTAFYLCASSIGQNNQPQHFGDGTRLSIL.

Of note for this clone: Other nucleotide sequences from this sample produce the same CDR3. The V and J genes are TRBV2 and TRBJ2-2, with D hard to call. V was trimmed by 3 bases and J by 1 base, leaving 12 bases between them. This CDR3 comprises 16 residues. Germline loops: CDR1 SNHLY, CDR2 FYNNEI. CDR3 bases: TGTGCCAGCAGTGATCTGGGCGCTCAGAACACCGGGGAGCTGTTTTTT. Encoded protein: CASSDLGAQNTGELFF.

This sequence joins TRBV3-1 (or the pseudogene TRBV3-2) and TRBJ2-1, with no clear D. Germline CDR1 and CDR2: LGHDT and YNNKEL (reference sequence). This CDR3 has 12 residues. Trimming took off 6 bases at V and 8 bases at J, with 11 bases between the two ends. The CDR3 bases are TGTGCCAGCAGAGCCCGCGCCGATGAGCAGTTCTTC. Protein sequence: CASRARADEQFF.

V usage is TRBV7-3 and J usage is TRBJ2-4; 11 bases line up with TRBD1. Germline loops: CDR1 SGHTA, CDR2 FQGTGA. V lost 3 bases to trimming and J lost 9 bases; unmatched junction nucleotides: 1. The length of the CDR3 is 13 residues. Here the CDR3 DNA reads TGTGCCAGCAGCTTCGGGACAGGGGGCATTCAGTACTTC. This gives the protein CASSFGTGGIQYF.

V usage is TRBV7-9 and J usage is TRBJ1-1; TRBD1 agrees at 8 bases. The CDR3 totals 12 residues. The germline CDR1 and CDR2 sequences are SEHNR and FQNEAQ (reference sequence). Germline trimming cut 3 bases from V and 11 bases from J; bases unmatched to any gene: 5. As DNA, the CDR3 is TGTGCCAGCAGCTTGCCAGGGGGCTTGGCTTTCTTT. Amino acids: CASSLPGGLAFF.

The CDR3 nucleotides read TGCGCCAGCAGCCTACGGACAGACCAAAAGGGGAACACTGAAGCTTTCTTT. This translates into CASSLRTDQKGNTEAFF. The chain links TRBV5-1 to TRBJ1-1; perhaps TRBD1 as D (6 bases). The V end was cut by 4 bases, the J end by 1 base, with 20 bases between. The germline V gene has CDR1 SGHRS and CDR2 YFSETQ. This CDR3 contains 17 residues.

This clone was observed a few times. The rearrangement links TRBV6-1 to TRBJ2-6, with D unresolved. The CDR3 is made up of 16 amino acids. Trimming cost V 2 bases and J 1 base, with 9 bases left between them. CDR1 and CDR2 from the germline V gene are MNHNS and SASEGT. CDR3 in amino acids: CASSENSGSGANVLTF. In DNA, the CDR3 is TGTGCCAGCAGTGAAAACTCAGGTTCTGGGGCCAACGTCCTGACTTTC.

This chain uses TRBV5-6 with TRBJ1-2; 7 bases align to TRBD1. There are 13 residues in the CDR3. Germline CDR1 is SGHDT and CDR2 is YYEEEE. With V trimmed by 0 bases and J by 6 bases, 2 bases remained unmatched. DNA for the CDR3: TGTGCCAGCAGCTTGGGACAGGGCGATGGCTACACCTTC. It translates to CASSLGQGDGYTF.

This chain uses TRBV3-1 (or the pseudogene TRBV3-2) with TRBJ2-7, with 8 bases lining up with TRBD1. CDR3 length equals 14 residues. The trim removed 4 bases at V and 6 bases at J, leaving 8 bases unmatched. Germline-derived CDR1 and CDR2 are LGHDT and YNNKEL (reference sequence). The CDR3 region is CASSLSPDRAEQYF. The CDR3 DNA is TGTGCCAGCAGCCTATCGCCGGACAGGGCCGAGCAGTACTTC.

The chain combines TRBV27 with TRBJ2-7; either TRBD1 or TRBD2 may fit D (5 bases each). This CDR3 is 15 amino acids long. Germline-derived CDR1 and CDR2 are MNHEY and SMNVEV (reference sequence). V was pared by 5 bases and J by 0 bases, with 14 bases between. CDR3 loop: CASSTEWGSSYEQYF. The DNA of the CDR3 is TGTGCCAGCAGTACCGAGTGGGGGTCCTCCTACGAGCAGTACTTC.